This T cell receptor (beta chain) is from a study of T cell repertoires in cytomegalovirus infection (dated by TCRdb to between 2018 and 2021). In the study overall: The peptide stimulations were aimed at well-studied HLA-B-restricted epitopes as well as recently identified HLA-C-restricted CMV epitopes, whose presentation resists viral immunomodulation. Because public TCR beta signatures pointed to carriage of CMV infection together with the matching HLA type, the HLA type of each donor mattered for the analysis.

Here is what the overall study found, with its caveats: Cumulative frequency of public TCR beta family members discriminated carriers of CMV infection plus the relevant HLA type in this cohort and an independent roughly 340-donor cohort. The ex vivo response was dominated by HLA-C-restricted CMV-specific TCR beta clonotypes, which also provided the single most frequent clonotype in two of eight donors.

This clonotype occurred a few times. Which antigen it targets is not known. No base-level quality is on record; no much larger clone is a single base apart. The sample's treatment or condition label, in plain terms: in vitro stimulation with specific CMV peptide epitopes to enrich CMV-specific T cells. Instrument on record: Illumina HiSeq 1500. The public reads were reprocessed in TCRdb via fastp at Q25 and MiXCR, keeping in-frame beta chains. Every CDR3 protein is listed once, alongside the most common genes and DNA of its rows. The sample data list roughly 990,000 distinct CDR3 sequences, and around 29% of these were observed just once. 11% to 15% of the sample is held by the ten biggest clonotypes. The sequenced sample was cultured CD8+ T cells from PBMCs, obtained from culture after CMV antigen stimulation. The origin of this receptor is a human donor in good health (CMV status not recorded). Some clones in this sample may be carry-over from other donors' samples.

The CDR3 reads CSGRTVSYEQYF. The DNA reads TGCAGTGGACGAACAGTCTCCTACGAGCAGTACTTC. Recombination joined TRBV20-1 with TRBJ2-7; the D gene cannot be named for sure. The CDR3 numbers 12 residues from cysteine through phenylalanine. Of the read, only the CDR3 DNA is kept; its 36 bases are in frame from base 1. CDR1 DFQATT and CDR2 SNEGSKA were looked up in the germline V gene (reference sequence). Trimming costs V 7 bases and J 0 bases, and their ends lie 10 bases apart.